The 30 T cell receptor beta chains in this list originate from one sample, sequenced in a study of blood T cell repertoires in COVID-19. TCRdb's table, derived via immunoSEQ multiplex PCR, lists solely in-frame clones and lacks some. This sample has 160,000 or so clones, with around 90% found just once. Sequencing input: peripheral blood. The receptors come from a man between 60 and 75 years old with active or convalescent COVID-19.

The rearrangement links TRBV7-2 to TRBJ2-5; 11 bases are shared with TRBD2. CDR1 and CDR2 (germline): SGHTA, FQGNSA. V trimming: 0 bases; J trimming: 7 bases; junction bases outside the gene matches: 7. The CDR3 is made up of 16 amino acids. The CDR3 loop is CASSLAASGGIRTQYF. Written as DNA, the CDR3 is TGTGCCAGCAGCTTAGCGGCTAGCGGGGGGATCAGGACCCAGTACTTC.

The rearrangement joins TRBV4-1 to TRBJ1-2; D not resolved. The CDR3 spans 15 residues. Trimming took 0 bases from V and 4 from J, leaving 12 bases between them. Germline V gene lookup returns CDR1 MGHRA and CDR2 YSYEKL. The DNA for the CDR3 is TGCGCCAGCAGCCAAGATCCCGCGGCCTTCTATGGCTACACCTTC. This sequence encodes CASSQDPAAFYGYTF.

This chain links TRBV7-2 with TRBJ1-5; maybe TRBD1 (5 bases). Germline loops: CDR1 SGHTA, CDR2 FQGNSA. The V end was cut by 2 bases, the J end by 6 bases, with 17 bases between. The CDR3 is 16 amino acids. Here the CDR3 reads CASSLSGRVIGQPQHF. CDR3 nucleotide sequence: TGTGCCAGCAGCTTAAGTGGCAGGGTAATCGGTCAGCCCCAGCATTTT.

On this clone: Different DNA sequences within this sample yield the same CDR3. This sequence joins TRBV5-5 and TRBJ1-2, with 8 bases aligning to TRBD1. In germline, CDR1 is SGHKS, CDR2 YYEKEE (reference sequence). The CDR3 loop spans 14 amino acids. The J segment lost 8 bases and the V segment lost 0 bases, leaving 6 bases of the junction unmatched. CDR3 sequence reads: CASSLAQGAGGYTF. The CDR3 nucleotides read TGTGCCAGCAGCTTGGCGCAGGGGGCAGGAGGCTACACCTTC.

This chain joins TRBV5-5 and TRBJ2-1, with D possibly being TRBD1 (6 bases). Germline loops: CDR1 SGHKS, CDR2 YYEKEE (reference sequence). This CDR3 has 16 amino acids. Trimming pared 0 bases from V and 3 bases from J, leaving 13 bases between. The chain's CDR3 is CASSLADRKFYNEQFF. Here the CDR3 DNA reads TGTGCCAGCAGCTTGGCCGACAGGAAATTCTACAATGAGCAGTTCTTC.

The V and J genes are TRBV5-1 and TRBJ1-3; TRBD1 matches 8 bases. CDR1 and CDR2 (germline): SGHRS, YFSETQ. This CDR3 is built from 15 residues. Unmatched junction bases numbered 3, after V lost 4 bases and J lost 0 bases. The DNA for the CDR3 is TGCGCCAGCAGCGGACAGGGTCGCTCTGGAAACACCATATATTTT. Amino acid sequence: CASSGQGRSGNTIYF.

DNA of the CDR3: TGTGCCAGCAGCGTATCTGATGGCTACACCTTC. This translates into CASSVSDGYTF. The chain carries TRBV9 and TRBJ1-2; D gene uncertain. V lost 1 base and J lost 6, with 4 bases in between. The CDR3 runs 11 residues. From germline, CDR1 is SGDLS and CDR2 YYNGEE.

V is TRBV2 and J is TRBJ1-5; D is unresolved. Germline loops: CDR1 SNHLY, CDR2 FYNNEI. The V and J ends lost 4 bases and 0 bases respectively, with 10 bases between them. The CDR3 has 15 amino acids. The CDR3 nucleotides are TGTGCCAGCAGTGGGGCAGTCAATAGCAATCAGCCCCAGCATTTT. Residues: CASSGAVNSNQPQHF.

The chain carries TRBV7-6 and TRBJ2-7; 8 positions agree with TRBD1. The CDR3 has 14 amino acids. Germline-derived CDR1 and CDR2 are SGHVS and FNYEAQ. V lost 2 bases and J lost 4; bases outside the gene matches: 4. Written as DNA, the CDR3 is TGTGCCAGCAGCTTACGCAGGGGGCTATACGAGCAGTACTTC. It specifies CASSLRRGLYEQYF.

The J gene is TRBJ2-7, the V gene TRBV7-2; 10 nucleotides agree with TRBD2. J was trimmed by 1 base and V by 2 bases; bases with no gene match: 2. The CDR3 runs 15 residues. Germline-derived CDR1 and CDR2 are SGHTA and FQGNSA. CDR3 coding DNA: TGTGCCAGCAGCTTACTAGCGGGAGTATCCTACGAGCAGTACTTC. Its protein is CASSLLAGVSYEQYF.

V usage is TRBV7-2 and J usage is TRBJ2-7; 11 bases line up with TRBD2. V lost 1 base, J lost 7 bases, and 6 bases stayed unmatched. In germline, CDR1 is SGHTA, CDR2 FQGNSA. This CDR3 has 15 amino acids. The CDR3 DNA reads as TGTGCCAGCAGCTTAGACGTAGCGGGGGGGCGGGAGCAGTACTTC. This sequence encodes CASSLDVAGGREQYF.

The genes are TRBV24-1 and TRBJ2-1, with 9 bases identical to TRBD2. There are 16 residues in the CDR3. Germline V gene sequence: CDR1 KGHDR, CDR2 SFDVKD. V lost 3 bases to trimming and J lost 3 bases; unmatched junction nucleotides: 5. The CDR3, as DNA: TGTGCCACCAGTGATACGACTAGCGGCAACTACAATGAGCAGTTCTTC. Residues: CATSDTTSGNYNEQFF.

The chain uses TRBV5-1 and TRBJ1-5, with 7 bases that match TRBD1. CDR1 and CDR2 (germline): SGHRS, YFSETQ. J gave up 6 bases and V 0 bases, and 6 bases lay outside the gene matches. The CDR3 spans 15 residues. CDR3 protein: CASSLEGRGSQPQHF. CDR3 nucleotides: TGCGCCAGCAGCTTGGAAGGCAGGGGGTCTCAGCCCCAGCATTTT. Drawing the rest from reference TRBV5-1 and TRBJ1-5, the complete variable domain is KAGVTQTPRYLIKTRGQQVTLSCSPISGHRSVSWYQQTPGQGLQFLFEYFSETQRNKGNFPGRFSGRQFSNSRSEMNVSTLELGDSALYLCASSLEGRGSQPQHFGDGTRLSIL.

This sequence joins TRBV3-1 (or the pseudogene TRBV3-2) and TRBJ2-7; 7 positions agree with TRBD2. Per the germline V gene, CDR1 is LGHDT and CDR2 is YNNKEL (reference sequence). The CDR3 totals 13 residues. The junction had 2 bases not matched to a gene; V was cut back by 1 base and J by 5 bases. CDR3 sequence reads: CASSQASGNEQYF. In DNA, the CDR3 is TGTGCCAGCAGCCAAGCTAGCGGTAACGAGCAGTACTTC.

The J gene is TRBJ1-4, the V gene TRBV3-1 (or the pseudogene TRBV3-2); D perhaps matches TRBD1 (5 bases). Deletions cut 1 base from V and 8 bases from J, with 14 bases between. From germline, CDR1 is LGHDT and CDR2 YNNKEL (reference sequence). The CDR3 sequence is 15 residues long. CDR3 nucleotide sequence: TGTGCCAGCAGCCAAGGACCCCCCAGACAGGAAAAACTGTTTTTT. Its protein is CASSQGPPRQEKLFF.

The chain has TRBV10-3 and TRBJ1-2; D remains ambiguous. Germline CDR1 reads ENHRY; CDR2 reads SYGVKD. Trimming stripped 4 bases from V and 3 bases from J, with 9 bases between. The CDR3 contains 13 residues. CDR3 residues: CAISGRTDYGYTF. CDR3 DNA sequence: TGTGCCATCAGTGGGAGGACGGACTATGGCTACACCTTC.

V usage is TRBV6-5 and J usage is TRBJ1-1; 8 bases are shared with TRBD1. Germline V gene lookup returns CDR1 MNHEY and CDR2 SVGAGI. V lost 10 bases and J lost 4; bases outside the gene matches: 11. This CDR3 contains 14 residues. CDR3 in DNA: TGTGCCACCAGGGGGCACTTAGAAGGCACTGAAGCTTTCTTT. Protein product: CATRGHLEGTEAFF.

The chain carries TRBV27 and TRBJ1-2; maybe TRBD1 (5 bases). Germline V gives CDR1 MNHEY, CDR2 SMNVEV (reference sequence). With 1 base removed from V and 4 bases from J, the gap between germline ends came to 13 bases. The CDR3 sequence is 15 residues long. Here the CDR3 reads CASSLFYGGGYGYTF. The CDR3 nucleotides read TGTGCCAGCAGTTTATTTTACGGGGGAGGCTATGGCTACACCTTC.

This chain joins TRBV10-1 and TRBJ1-1; TRBD1 might be the D (5 bases). The CDR3 is 14 amino acids. Germline assignment: CDR1 WNHNN and CDR2 SYGVQD (reference sequence). V lost 0 bases, J lost 5 bases, and 10 bases lay in between. Here the CDR3 DNA reads TGCGCCAGCAGTGAGTCAATTAGGGGAACTGAAGCTTTCTTT. Translation gives CASSESIRGTEAFF.

The chain uses TRBV5-1 and TRBJ1-3, with 9 bases lining up with TRBD1. This CDR3 has 15 residues. Germline CDR1 SGHRS, CDR2 YFSETQ. V lost 3 bases, J lost 4 bases, and 5 bases stayed unmatched. This CDR3 reads CASSSDRGPGNTIYF. The CDR3 DNA follows: TGCGCCAGCAGCTCGGACAGGGGTCCCGGAAACACCATATATTTT. Drawing the rest from reference TRBV5-1 and TRBJ1-3, the complete variable domain is KAGVTQTPRYLIKTRGQQVTLSCSPISGHRSVSWYQQTPGQGLQFLFEYFSETQRNKGNFPGRFSGRQFSNSRSEMNVSTLELGDSALYLCASSSDRGPGNTIYFGEGSWLTVV.

The V and J genes are TRBV10-3 and TRBJ1-1; 9 bases align to TRBD1. Trimming at V came to 5 bases and at J to 3 bases, leaving 1 base not matched to a gene. This CDR3 has 13 amino acids. Germline V CDR1 and CDR2: ENHRY, SYGVKD. The CDR3 bases are TGTGCCATCAGTACAGGGGGCTACACTGAAGCTTTCTTT. Translation: CAISTGGYTEAFF.

The V gene is TRBV7-9, the J gene TRBJ2-2; perhaps TRBD1 as D (6 bases). Trimming cost V 3 bases and J 4 bases, with 9 bases left between them. CDR1 SEHNR and CDR2 FQNEAQ come from the germline V gene (reference sequence). This CDR3 is 14 amino acids long. The CDR3 is CASSFWGRTGELFF. The CDR3 nucleotides read TGTGCCAGCAGCTTCTGGGGGCGCACCGGGGAGCTGTTTTTT.

The chain uses TRBV6-6 and TRBJ2-2; 8 nucleotides align to TRBD1. This CDR3 region has 14 residues. In germline, CDR1 is MNHNY, CDR2 SVGAGI (reference sequence). Unmatched junction bases numbered 2, after V lost 5 bases and J lost 3 bases. CDR3 sequence reads: CASSKQGDTGELFF. In nucleotides, the CDR3 is TGTGCCAGCAGTAAACAGGGGGACACCGGGGAGCTGTTTTTT.

The gene calls are TRBV11-1 and TRBJ1-5, with D possibly TRBD1 on 5 matching bases. The CDR3 extends over 13 amino acids. The germline V gene has CDR1 SGHAT and CDR2 FQDESV (reference sequence). The ends were cut back, 4 bases at V and 4 bases at J, with 8 bases in the middle. CDR3 coding DNA: TGTGCCAGCAGCTCGGGACTAAATCAGCCCCAGCATTTT. Its translation is CASSSGLNQPQHF.

This chain uses TRBV9 with TRBJ1-3; a possible D gene is TRBD1 (5 bases). The CDR3 has 15 residues. Germline V lookup: CDR1 SGDLS, CDR2 YYNGEE. The germline V and J ends were trimmed by 4 bases and 0 bases, with 11 bases remaining between them. The CDR3 is CASSPGEGSGNTIYF. CDR3 DNA: TGTGCCAGCAGCCCGGGGGAGGGCTCTGGAAACACCATATATTTT.

The chain combines TRBV24-1 with TRBJ2-1; 8 bases line up with TRBD2. CDR3 length equals 14 residues. Germline CDR1 KGHDR, CDR2 SFDVKD. Losses at the gene ends were 3 bases for V and 6 bases for J; bases not matched to a gene: 3. The chain's CDR3 is CATSDRGGTNEQFF. The CDR3 nucleotides read TGTGCCACCAGTGATCGGGGGGGAACCAATGAGCAGTTCTTC.

This rearrangement joins TRBV7-2 to TRBJ2-3, with 12 bases aligning to TRBD2. Trimming cost V 1 base and J 2 bases; bases outside gene matches: 10. Per the germline V gene, CDR1 is SGHTA and CDR2 is FQGNSA. The CDR3 loop spans 19 amino acids. In DNA, the CDR3 is TGTGCCAGCAGCTTAGTTTCGCTAGCGGGAGGGGCGAACACAGATACGCAGTATTTT. Residues: CASSLVSLAGGANTDTQYF.

The CDR3: CASSLRDRPYNSPLHF. For the CDR3, the DNA is TGTGCCAGCAGTTTAAGGGACAGGCCTTACAATTCACCCCTCCACTTT. This sequence joins TRBV27 and TRBJ1-6; 8 bases fit TRBD1. J was trimmed by 7 bases and V by 2 bases; bases with no gene match: 7. The CDR3 is 16 amino acids. Germline CDR1 reads MNHEY; CDR2 reads SMNVEV (reference sequence).

V and J are TRBV7-2 and TRBJ1-3; 10 nucleotides line up with TRBD1. Trimming cost V 3 bases and J 2 bases; bases outside gene matches: 1. Germline assignment: CDR1 SGHTA and CDR2 FQGNSA. CDR3 size: 15 residues. CDR3 sequence: CASSLDRGTGNTIYF. The CDR3 nucleotides are TGTGCCAGCAGCTTGGACAGGGGGACTGGAAACACCATATATTTT.

The J gene is TRBJ1-4, the V gene TRBV25-1; possible D gene TRBD1, 6 bases. V lost 4 bases and J lost 0, with 15 bases in between. Germline V gene lookup returns CDR1 MGHDK and CDR2 SYGVNS. This CDR3 has 17 amino acids. For the CDR3, the DNA is TGTGCCAGCAGTGGCAGGGGAATTTGGTCAACTAATGAAAAACTGTTTTTT. This sequence encodes CASSGRGIWSTNEKLFF.